Each of the 13 T cell receptor beta chains below was sequenced from the same sample in a study of blood T cells in healthy people across ages. It was with a sample-barcoded 5' primer and a J-beta primer mix that a second PCR of about 7 to 12 cycles was run. TCRdb recomputed calls from the 5' RACE reads with MiXCR, one row per CDR3 protein. The table records about 1.5 million distinct CDR3 sequences, roughly 43% of them present only once. Specimen: blood. The source is a woman in her late teens or twenties in good health.

The chain links TRBV7-2 to TRBJ2-7; tentative D call: TRBD2 (6 bases). CDR3 length equals 13 residues. The germline CDR1 and CDR2 sequences are SGHTA and FQGNSA. Trimming removed 5 bases at V and 7 bases at J, with 15 bases between. CDR3 in DNA: TGTGCCAGCAGCCCGGAGGGCCTGGGGGAGCAGTACTTC. Translated: CASSPEGLGEQYF.

The chain links TRBV18 to TRBJ2-5; 9 bases are shared with TRBD2. Germline trimming cut 5 bases from V and 1 base from J; bases unmatched to any gene: 8. Looked up from germline, CDR1 is KGHSH and CDR2 is LQKENI. This CDR3 spans 16 amino acids. The chain's CDR3 is CASSSRTSDSQETQYF. CDR3 bases: TGTGCCAGCTCATCGAGGACTAGCGATTCCCAAGAGACCCAGTACTTC.

This clonotype turned up a few times. The J gene is TRBJ2-7, the V gene TRBV29-1; the D gene could be TRBD1 or TRBD2 (6 bases each). This CDR3 has 17 amino acids. The V gene lost 5 bases and the J gene lost 0 bases, with 23 bases spanning the gap. Germline CDR1 and CDR2: SQVTM and ANQGSEA. The CDR3 nucleotides read TGCAGCGTTCTCCCCCCCCTTGGGGGGCCTAGCTCCTACGAGCAGTACTTC. It specifies CSVLPPLGGPSSYEQYF.

This chain connects TRBV15 to TRBJ2-1, with 13 positions matching TRBD2. The CDR3 sequence is 15 residues long. CDR1 LNHNV and CDR2 YYDKDF come from the germline V gene (reference sequence). The V and J ends lost 3 bases and 5 bases, in that order; junction bases with no gene match: 1. CDR3 protein: CATSRGTSGNNEQFF. The CDR3 nucleotides are TGTGCCACCAGCAGGGGGACTAGCGGGAACAATGAGCAGTTCTTC.

The genes are TRBV27 and TRBJ2-3, with D possibly matching TRBD2 (5 bases). Trimming removed 5 bases at V and 0 bases at J, with 18 bases between. CDR1 is MNHEY and CDR2 is SMNVEV in the germline V gene (reference sequence). There are 17 residues in the CDR3. The CDR3 sequence: CASSPPHHEGSTDTQYF. The DNA of the CDR3 is TGTGCCAGCAGTCCACCACATCACGAGGGTAGCACAGATACGCAGTATTTT.

Regarding this clonotype: The junction shows a germline mismatch at one end, possibly a read error. The chain joins TRBV2 to TRBJ2-1; D gene unclear. Germline V gives CDR1 SNHLY, CDR2 FYNNEI. The CDR3 consists of 11 residues. The CDR3 sequence is CAGSSYGEQFF. CDR3 coding DNA: TGTGCCGGCAGTTCTTACGGTGAGCAGTTCTTC.

This clonotype was found a few times. The chain uses TRBV18 and TRBJ1-5; 8 bases fit TRBD1. This CDR3 is 14 amino acids long. Germline CDR1 reads KGHSH; CDR2 reads LQKENI. Losses at the gene ends were 6 bases for V and 3 bases for J; bases not matched to a gene: 4. CDR3 nucleotides: TGTGCCAGCTCCGCGGGACAGGTCAATCAGCCCCAGCATTTT. Translated: CASSAGQVNQPQHF.

The gene calls are TRBV7-3 and TRBJ2-7; no firm D call. CDR1 is SGHTA, CDR2 FQGTGA, per germline. The V end was cut by 3 bases, the J end by 2 bases, with 11 bases between. The length of the CDR3 is 14 residues. The CDR3 spells CASSLNGEPYEQYF. As DNA, the CDR3 is TGTGCCAGCAGCTTGAACGGAGAACCCTACGAGCAGTACTTC.

The chain recombines TRBV29-1 with TRBJ1-1; D not resolved. Germline V gene lookup returns CDR1 SQVTM and CDR2 ANQGSEA. The CDR3 runs 16 residues. Trimming left V 2 bases short and J 0 bases short, with 16 bases between. DNA for the CDR3: TGCAGCGTTGAACGCGGCAGCGTTATGATGAACACTGAAGCTTTCTTT. This encodes CSVERGSVMMNTEAFF.

The CDR3 loop reads CASSLATGSRSPRGTQYF. DNA for the CDR3: TGTGCCAGCAGTTTAGCGACAGGGTCGAGGAGCCCGAGGGGGACCCAGTACTTC. V and J are TRBV12-3 or TRBV12-4 and TRBJ2-7; the match to TRBD1 covers 7 bases. The DNA end is a closer match to TRBJ2-5, so the J assignment may be wrong. The CDR3 has 18 amino acids.

The chain recombines TRBV4-3 with TRBJ2-1, with TRBD2 matching 8 bases. The J call may be incorrect, as the DNA end agrees better with TRBJ2-7. The CDR3 covers 18 residues. CDR1 and CDR2 from the germline V gene are LGHNA and YSLEER. CDR3 residues: CASSQETSGGLFIDEQYF. In nucleotides, the CDR3 is TGCGCCAGCAGCCAAGAAACGTCGGGGGGGCTTTTTATCGATGAGCAGTACTTC.

The chain is built from TRBV4-1 and TRBJ2-7; D is undetermined. The CDR3 length is 15 residues. Per germline, CDR1 MGHRA and CDR2 YSYEKL. Deletions cut 3 bases from V and 0 bases from J, with 12 bases between. In DNA, the CDR3 is TGCGCCAGCAGCCACGACGCGGCTAGCTCCTACGAGCAGTACTTC. Amino acids: CASSHDAASSYEQYF.

This sequence joins TRBV20-1 and TRBJ1-2; perhaps TRBD1 as D (5 bases). The CDR3 is made up of 13 amino acids. V gave up 1 base and J gave up 4 bases, with 10 bases separating them. Germline V gene lookup returns CDR1 DFQATT and CDR2 SNEGSKA (reference sequence). CDR3: CSARVRAPYGYTF. CDR3 sequence (DNA): TGCAGTGCTAGAGTCAGGGCCCCCTATGGCTACACCTTC.